This T cell receptor (beta chain) was observed in a study of T cell responses to AZD1222 COVID-19 vaccine (dated by TCRdb to the early 2020s). Looking at the study overall: Because spike-specific TCR depth and breadth did not differ between the two schedules, AZD1222 recipients who got a second dose at roughly 4 weeks were pooled with those who got a second dose at roughly 12 weeks. A total of 230 or so trial participants underwent TCR sequencing, of whom around 200 received two doses of AZD1222 and some 26 received two doses of the MenACWY control vaccine. Trial participants were enrolled by age into 18-55, 56-69 and 70-plus year subgroups, with approximately 160, 26 and 62 TCR-sequenced participants respectively.

Read against the paper, the sample's time point label means: baseline before first vaccination. The vaccinee samples were drawn from two UK trials, COV001 and COV002, one of which was a single-blind randomized controlled phase 2/3 trial testing AZD1222 (ChAdOx1 nCoV-19) in healthy adults. For TCRbeta chain sequencing, PBMC samples were collected from trial participants at day 0 and at day 28 after the second dose. The CDR3 spans 14 residues, from the cysteine through the phenylalanine. Only the CDR3 DNA is retained, 42 bases long and in frame from the first base. The germline V gene provides CDR1 SGHTS and CDR2 YDEGEE. V has 3 bases trimmed and J has 4 bases trimmed; junction bases matching no gene number 5. What the work shows at the level of the full study, not this receptor alone: Because no samples from the day 14 peak response were available, repertoires could be characterized only after the peak T cell response. In the small 56-69-year group, the increase in depth fell short of significance, most likely because of low power. Nearly half of unique spike-specific TCRs reportedly recognized epitopes outside regions mutated in the B.1.351 and B.1.1.7 variants. The vaccine-associated CD4 TCRs covered the entire spike protein, and the dominant responses fell in regions 160-218 and 743-854. Conclusions about previously exposed vaccinees are limited because only six or seven AZD1222 recipients were SARS-CoV-2 seropositive at baseline. Most participants were white British and females outnumbered males, and the authors suggested that clonal diversity may have been underestimated. After two AZD1222 doses, spike-specific TCR breadth and depth were significantly higher than at day 0 and than in MenACWY recipients.

The CDR3 regions of human TCRbeta chains were subjected to immunosequencing. In the paper's pipeline: TCRs in the repertoires were matched against a reference library of SARS-CoV-2-specific TCRs that had been generated with the MIRA antigen-specificity platform. Breadth was defined as the fraction of unique TCRs that were SARS-CoV-2-associated. Depth was defined as the fraction of total T cells that were SARS-CoV-2-associated. Using the MIRA data, each spike-specific TCR was assigned both to the spike region to which the TCR was reactive and to a CD4 or CD8 class. Log10-transformed breadth and depth values were compared by one-way ANOVA with Sidak's multiple comparisons tests. TCRdb carries this immuneACCESS record with in-frame sequences only. Its versions omit some clonotypes, under half of them owing to an unresolved V gene in the studies checked, with the rest unexplained. The V and J calls and clone size come from that table; D and trimming were worked out from the DNA. This sample lists 130,000 to 150,000 clones; about nine tenths were detected once. Roughly 3.6% of the sample is taken by the ten largest.

Concerning this clone: The clone's antigen remains unknown. No base qualities exist here, and no much larger clone lies one base off it.

This sequence uses TRBV5-8 and TRBJ1-1, with 8 bases matching TRBD1. The origin of this receptor is an adult in good health. This material consisted of peripheral blood, taken on day 0 of AZD1222 vaccination. Read as DNA, the sequence is TGTGCCAGCAGCTCGGACAGGGTGGGCACTGAAGCTTTCTTT. Its translation reads: CASSSDRVGTEAFF.